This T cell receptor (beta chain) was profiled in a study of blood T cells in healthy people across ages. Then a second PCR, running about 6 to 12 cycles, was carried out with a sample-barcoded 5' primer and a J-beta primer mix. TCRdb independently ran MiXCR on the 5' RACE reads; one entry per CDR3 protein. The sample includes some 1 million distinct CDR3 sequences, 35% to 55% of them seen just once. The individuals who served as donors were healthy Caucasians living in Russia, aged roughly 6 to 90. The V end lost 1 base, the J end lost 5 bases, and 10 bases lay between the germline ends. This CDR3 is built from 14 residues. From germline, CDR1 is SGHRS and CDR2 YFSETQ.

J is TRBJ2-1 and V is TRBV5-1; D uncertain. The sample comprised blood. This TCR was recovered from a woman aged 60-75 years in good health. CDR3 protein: CASSLRSANNEQFF. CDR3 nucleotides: TGCGCCAGCAGCTTGCGGTCAGCAAACAATGAGCAGTTCTTC.